This T cell receptor (beta chain) is drawn from a study of shared clonotypes between healthy human individuals. V shed 4 bases and J shed 6 bases, with 10 bases lying between them. The CDR3 runs 13 residues. CDR1 is SGHAT, CDR2 FQNNGV, per germline. Profiled with immunoSEQ multiplex PCR; TCRdb holds only in-frame clones, not every one. The table includes around 340,000 clones, roughly 70% detected once. Sequencing was done on a sample of memory CD4+ T cells sorted from blood. Subset reported: CD45RA-negative fraction. The clonotype was recovered from a man aged 30 to 39 in good health. This chain joins TRBV11-2 and TRBJ2-1; no clear D gene. CDR3 coding DNA: TGTGCCAGCAGCTCGGGCCTTCTCAATGAGCAGTTCTTC. Residues: CASSSGLLNEQFF.